These 27 T cell receptor beta chains were sequenced from one sample in a study of blood T cells in healthy people across ages. A sample-barcoded 5' primer and a J-beta primer mix were used in a second PCR of roughly 6 to 12 cycles. Via MiXCR, TCRdb re-called the 5' RACE reads, giving one row per CDR3 protein. Here the sample spans over a million distinct CDR3 sequences, under 55% being singletons. Sequences were obtained from blood. Receptors originate from an older woman in good health.

The V gene is TRBV21-1, the J gene TRBJ2-1; the D call in the table, TRBD2, was not verified against the DNA. TRBV21-1 has pseudogene status. This CDR3 has 16 residues. The CDR3 here is CASSTRTSGSLNEQFF. In DNA, the CDR3 is TGTGCCAGCAGTACTCGGACTAGCGGGAGCCTCAATGAGCAGTTCTTC.

The chain joins TRBV29-1 to TRBJ1-6; D remains unclear. This CDR3 contains 14 residues. Germline CDR1 reads SQVTM; CDR2 reads ANQGSEA. V was shortened by 8 bases and J by 0 bases, with 11 bases between the two germline ends. The CDR3, as DNA: TGCAGCAACAGTGTAAGCTCCTATAATTCACCCCTCCACTTT. Its protein is CSNSVSSYNSPLHF.

This clonotype was recorded a few times. The chain couples TRBV4-1 to TRBJ1-2, with a weak D call TRBD1 (5 bases). CDR1 and CDR2 (germline): MGHRA, YSYEKL. V was pared by 2 bases and J by 2 bases, with 12 bases between. CDR3 length: 15 residues. The CDR3 loop is CASSQLNGGNYGYTF. The CDR3, as DNA: TGCGCCAGCAGCCAATTGAACGGGGGGAACTATGGCTACACCTTC.

This clonotype was picked up one time. This chain links TRBV5-1 with TRBJ2-5; the D call may be TRBD1 or TRBD2 (6 bases each). Germline V gives CDR1 SGHRS, CDR2 YFSETQ. The V end lost 6 bases, the J end lost 5 bases, and 23 bases lay between the germline ends. This CDR3 contains 16 residues. DNA of the CDR3: TGCGCCAGCACCGAATGGGGGGCGCGAGGCCAGGAGACCCAGTACTTC. Its translation is CASTEWGARGQETQYF.

This sequence joins TRBV20-1 and TRBJ2-5, with 8 bases lining up with TRBD2. The CDR3 runs 14 residues. With V trimmed by 6 bases and J by 11 bases, 17 bases remained unmatched. CDR1 and CDR2 (germline): DFQATT, SNEGSKA (reference sequence). Written as DNA, the CDR3 is TGCAGTGCAGGGCTGGGTCCCCTCGGGGGGGAGCAGTACTTC. Its translation is CSAGLGPLGGEQYF.

The chain combines TRBV20-1 with TRBJ2-7; 10 bases fit TRBD2. Germline V gene sequence: CDR1 DFQATT, CDR2 SNEGSKA (reference sequence). CDR3 length equals 17 residues. The CDR3 protein is CSVKYTQLAGIFHEQYF. Written as DNA, the CDR3 is TGCAGCGTAAAGTATACCCAACTAGCGGGAATTTTTCACGAGCAGTACTTC.

The CDR3 nucleotides read TGTGCCAGCAGCTTGGAGGGAGACTACAATGAGCAGTTCTTC. Its protein product is CASSLEGDYNEQFF. V usage is TRBV7-9 and J usage is TRBJ2-1; D possibly corresponds to TRBD2 (6 bases). The CDR3 loop spans 14 amino acids. Germline values: CDR1 SEHNR, CDR2 FQNEAQ (reference sequence). With 3 bases removed from V and 3 bases from J, the gap between germline ends came to 9 bases. The full variable domain, completed using reference TRBV7-9 and TRBJ2-1, is DTGVSQNPRHKITKRGQNVTFRCDPISEHNRLYWYRQTLGQGPEFLTYFQNEAQLEKSRLLSDRFSAERPKGSFSTLEIQRTEQGDSAMYLCASSLEGDYNEQFFGPGTRLTVL.

The gene calls are TRBV28 and TRBJ2-5; D remains ambiguous. Germline CDR1 MDHEN, CDR2 SYDVKM. V gave up 1 base and J gave up 11 bases, with 14 bases separating them. This CDR3 has 13 residues. CDR3 DNA sequence: TGTGCCAGCAGTTTATCCCCGAGCAATGAGCAGTACTTC. It is translated as CASSLSPSNEQYF.

This clonotype was recorded a few times. The rearrangement uses TRBV11-2 and TRBJ2-7, with a possible D match to TRBD1 (6 bases). The germline CDR1 and CDR2 sequences are SGHAT and FQNNGV. The CDR3 has 14 residues. Trimming took off 5 bases at V and 5 bases at J, with 16 bases between the two ends. The CDR3 protein is CASSPRTGFHEQYF. CDR3 nucleotides: TGTGCCAGCAGCCCCCGAACAGGGTTCCACGAGCAGTACTTC.

The chain carries TRBV27 and TRBJ2-3; D ambiguous. This CDR3 is built from 17 residues. Germline loops: CDR1 MNHEY, CDR2 SMNVEV (reference sequence). With 6 bases removed from V and 1 base from J, the gap between germline ends came to 20 bases. The CDR3 DNA reads TGTGCCAGCAGGCCAACGCCGAGCTTGGCGGGCACAGATACGCAGTATTTT. Translated, it gives CASRPTPSLAGTDTQYF.

The rearrangement links TRBV7-8 to TRBJ2-7, with 10 bases matching TRBD2. This CDR3 is built from 19 residues. Losses at the gene ends were 1 base for V and 0 bases for J; bases not matched to a gene: 12. Germline V lookup: CDR1 SGHVS, CDR2 FQNEAQ. CDR3 sequence reads: CASSLGVASGRWFSYEQYF. The DNA of the CDR3 is TGTGCCAGCAGCTTAGGGGTTGCTAGCGGGAGATGGTTCTCCTACGAGCAGTACTTC.

The chain carries TRBV12-5 and TRBJ2-1, with TRBD2 matching over 7 bases. The germline gives CDR1 LGHNT, CDR2 FRNRAP. The CDR3 totals 13 residues. V trimming: 1 base; J trimming: 15 bases; junction bases outside the gene matches: 9. In nucleotides, the CDR3 is TGTGCTAGTGGTTTGGCCTCCGGGACTAACTCGTTCTTC. This codes for CASGLASGTNSFF. Filled out from reference TRBV12-5 and TRBJ2-1, the complete variable domain reads DARVTQTPRHKVTEMGQEVTMRCQPILGHNTVFWYRQTMMQGLELLAYFRNRAPLDDSGMPKDRFSAEMPDATLATLKIQPSEPRDSAVYFCASGLASGTNSFFGPGTRLTVL.

The gene calls are TRBV2 and TRBJ2-3; D gene unclear. In germline, CDR1 is SNHLY, CDR2 FYNNEI. This CDR3 region has 15 residues. V was clipped by 8 bases and J by 6 bases, with 21 bases between them. CDR3 bases: TGTGCCAGCGCTCCAATCTCATTTAGCCCCGATACGCAGTATTTT. Its translation: CASAPISFSPDTQYF.

V usage is TRBV19 and J usage is TRBJ2-5, with D perhaps matching TRBD2 (7 bases). The J call may be mistaken, given a closer DNA end match to TRBJ2-4. The germline CDR1 and CDR2 sequences are LNHDA and SQIVND (reference sequence). This CDR3 is 14 amino acids long. Here the CDR3 reads CASKVQGRENIQYF. DNA of the CDR3: TGTGCCAGTAAGGTGCAGGGGAGGGAAAACATTCAGTACTTC.

This chain uses TRBV5-1 with TRBJ2-3; 12 bases match TRBD2. Per the germline V gene, CDR1 is SGHRS and CDR2 is YFSETQ. Unmatched junction bases numbered 6, after V lost 4 bases and J lost 3 bases. The CDR3 has 16 amino acids. This CDR3 is CASSPTSGRATDTQYF. The CDR3 DNA follows: TGCGCCAGCAGCCCGACTAGCGGGAGAGCGACAGATACGCAGTATTTT.

This clonotype was counted a few times. The chain joins TRBV28 to TRBJ1-2, with 11 bases lining up with TRBD1. From germline, CDR1 is MDHEN and CDR2 SYDVKM. This CDR3 comprises 14 residues. V lost 6 bases and J lost 4; bases outside the gene matches: 4. CDR3 nucleotides: TGTGCCAGCAGCTGGACAGGGGGCCCCTATGGCTACACCTTC. This codes for CASSWTGGPYGYTF.

This chain links TRBV4-2 with TRBJ2-5; 10 nucleotides line up with TRBD2. The J segment lost 5 bases and the V segment lost 0 bases, leaving 9 bases of the junction unmatched. Germline V gene data show CDR1 as LGHNA and CDR2 as YNFKEQ. This CDR3 is 17 amino acids long. The CDR3 nucleotides are TGTGCCAGCAGCCAAGAGTCGAGTAGCGGGAGGAGGGAGACCCAGTACTTC. The encoded protein is CASSQESSSGRRETQYF.

This clonotype has just a few counts. The chain uses TRBV6-1 and TRBJ2-1; possible D gene TRBD2, 6 bases. The length of the CDR3 is 15 residues. V dropped 1 base and J dropped 8 bases, with 15 bases sitting between them. Germline loops: CDR1 MNHNS, CDR2 SASEGT. The CDR3 spells CASSEGGLPGDEQFF. The CDR3 DNA reads TGTGCCAGCAGTGAAGGGGGACTTCCGGGGGATGAGCAGTTCTTC.

The chain joins TRBV12-3 or TRBV12-4 to TRBJ2-1, with unresolved D. Trimming pared 6 bases from V and 6 bases from J, leaving 15 bases between. The CDR3 has 14 amino acids. The CDR3 DNA follows: TGTGCCAGCAGAACCGACGTTGTCGGCAATGAGCAGTTCTTC. Translating it yields CASRTDVVGNEQFF.

A few counts support this clonotype. The chain links TRBV4-2 to TRBJ1-5; 8 bases match TRBD1. V shed 4 bases and J 4 bases; nucleotides not matched to a gene: 6. The germline V gene has CDR1 LGHNA and CDR2 YNFKEQ. CDR3 length equals 15 residues. CDR3 coding DNA: TGTGCCAGCAGCCCCGGACAGGGAGCGAATCAGCCCCAGCATTTT. Protein product: CASSPGQGANQPQHF.

This chain connects TRBV27 to TRBJ2-2, with a tentative D call TRBD1 (5 bases). Germline values: CDR1 MNHEY, CDR2 SMNVEV (reference sequence). Deletions cut 3 bases from V and 1 base from J, with 9 bases between. There are 15 residues in the CDR3. The CDR3 nucleotides are TGTGCCAGCAGTTTCCAGGGCGGGAACACCGGGGAGCTGTTTTTT. It specifies CASSFQGGNTGELFF.

This clonotype was seen only a few times. This rearrangement joins TRBV29-1 to TRBJ2-5, with a tentative D call TRBD1 (6 bases). V dropped 7 bases and J dropped 2 bases, with 17 bases sitting between them. CDR1 and CDR2 (germline): SQVTM, ANQGSEA. The CDR3 is 14 amino acids. CDR3 sequence (DNA): TGCAGCGCAATACACCGGACAGCTCAAGAGACCCAGTACTTC. It translates to CSAIHRTAQETQYF.

This clonotype was observed once. DNA for the CDR3: TGTGCCGGCAAACAAATGCTAGGAGGCTACAATGAGCAGTTCTTC. Its protein is CAGKQMLGGYNEQFF. The J gene is TRBJ2-1, the V gene TRBV28, with a tentative D call TRBD2 (5 bases). CDR3 length equals 15 residues. Trimming took off 11 bases at V and 3 bases at J, with 20 bases between the two ends. Germline V gene sequence: CDR1 MDHEN, CDR2 SYDVKM.

This chain uses TRBV29-1 with TRBJ2-1, with a possible D match to TRBD1 (7 bases). Looked up from germline, CDR1 is SQVTM and CDR2 is ANQGSEA. With 0 bases removed from V and 10 bases from J, the gap between germline ends came to 13 bases. The CDR3 contains 13 residues. The CDR3 nucleotides are TGCAGCGTTGAAGATAACAGGGGAGGAGAGCAGTTCTTC. Protein sequence: CSVEDNRGGEQFF.

This chain connects TRBV7-8 to TRBJ2-3, with D tentatively TRBD2 (5 bases). Germline V CDR1 and CDR2: SGHVS, FQNEAQ. The CDR3 has 14 amino acids. The germline V and J ends were trimmed by 6 bases and 0 bases, with 10 bases remaining between them. CDR3 in amino acids: CASSFRTSTDTQYF. The DNA of the CDR3 is TGTGCCAGCAGTTTTAGGACTAGCACAGATACGCAGTATTTT.

This clonotype was counted many times. The V gene is TRBV29-1, the J gene TRBJ2-7, with D unresolved. This CDR3 contains 12 residues. In germline, CDR1 is SQVTM, CDR2 ANQGSEA. V was shortened by 5 bases and J by 0 bases, with 8 bases between the two germline ends. CDR3 coding DNA: TGCAGCGTTTCTTTTGTCTCCTACGAGCAGTACTTC. As protein: CSVSFVSYEQYF.

V is TRBV11-2 and J is TRBJ2-1; 11 bases are shared with TRBD2. V lost 5 bases and J lost 5; bases outside the gene matches: 5. This CDR3 comprises 15 residues. Germline assignment: CDR1 SGHAT and CDR2 FQNNGV. The CDR3 reads CASSRGLAVNNEQFF. CDR3 DNA: TGTGCCAGCAGCAGGGGACTAGCGGTAAACAATGAGCAGTTCTTC.